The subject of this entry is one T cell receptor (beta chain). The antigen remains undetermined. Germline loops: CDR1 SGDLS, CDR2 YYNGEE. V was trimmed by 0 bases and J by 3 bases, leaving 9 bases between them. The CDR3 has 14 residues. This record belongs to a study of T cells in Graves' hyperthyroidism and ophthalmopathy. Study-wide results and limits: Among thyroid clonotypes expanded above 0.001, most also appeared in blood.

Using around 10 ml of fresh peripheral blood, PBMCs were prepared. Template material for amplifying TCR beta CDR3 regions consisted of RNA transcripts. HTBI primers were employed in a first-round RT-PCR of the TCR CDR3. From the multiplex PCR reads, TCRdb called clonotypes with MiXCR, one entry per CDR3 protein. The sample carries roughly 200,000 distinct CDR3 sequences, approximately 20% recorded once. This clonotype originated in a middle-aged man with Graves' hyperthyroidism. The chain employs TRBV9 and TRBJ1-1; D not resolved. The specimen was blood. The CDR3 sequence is CASSVEDLDTEAFF. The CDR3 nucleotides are TGTGCCAGCAGCGTAGAGGACTTGGACACTGAAGCTTTCTTT.